This T cell receptor beta chain was retrieved from a study of blood T cell repertoires in COVID-19. Measured with immunoSEQ multiplex PCR; TCRdb has only the in-frame clones, and not every one. The table shows approximately 91,000 clones, with about 76% occurring only once. The sequenced sample consisted of peripheral blood. The TCR was taken from an elderly woman with acute or convalescent COVID-19.

CDR3 bases: TGTGCCAGCAGCCCGGGACAGCAGAACACTGAAGCTTTCTTT. It encodes CASSPGQQNTEAFF. This rearrangement joins TRBV28 to TRBJ1-1; the match to TRBD1 covers 7 bases. The germline V gene has CDR1 MDHEN and CDR2 SYDVKM. V was pared by 6 bases and J by 1 base, with 5 bases of the junction left unmatched. The CDR3 has 14 amino acids.